Presented here are 18 T cell receptor beta chains from one specimen sequenced in a study of T cells in Graves' hyperthyroidism and ophthalmopathy. TCR beta CDR3 sequences were amplified from RNA transcripts. The HTBI primer set served for first-round RT-PCR of the TCR CDR3. MiXCR, applied by TCRdb to the multiplex PCR reads, yields one record per CDR3 protein. The repertoire holds 150,000 to 200,000 distinct CDR3 sequences, with approximately 17% as singletons. Sequencing input: blood. The receptor source for this set is a woman aged 45-60 years with Graves' hyperthyroidism.

At least ten counts were recorded for this clonotype. The rearrangement joins TRBV19 to TRBJ1-1; perhaps TRBD1 as D (5 bases). Trimming removed 8 bases from V and 4 bases from J, with 14 bases in between. The CDR3 has 13 amino acids. CDR1 and CDR2 (germline): LNHDA, SQIVND (reference sequence). CDR3 protein: CASQTFGGTEAFF. CDR3 in DNA: TGTGCCAGTCAGACCTTTGGGGGCACTGAAGCTTTCTTT.

This clonotype was recorded a few times. The chain links TRBV3-1 to TRBJ2-3; the D is unclear. Germline CDR1 and CDR2: LGHDT and YNNKEL (reference sequence). The length of the CDR3 is 16 residues. The V end lost 0 bases, the J end lost 1 base, and 11 bases lay between the germline ends. The CDR3, as DNA: TGTGCCAGCAGCCAAGATTGGCGACCGGGCACAGATACGCAGTATTTT. Its protein product is CASSQDWRPGTDTQYF.

This clonotype has just a few counts. V and J are TRBV5-5 and TRBJ1-3; 9 nucleotides align to TRBD1. Germline trimming cut 2 bases from V and 4 bases from J; bases unmatched to any gene: 4. Germline values: CDR1 SGHKS, CDR2 YYEKEE (reference sequence). The CDR3 extends over 15 amino acids. In DNA, the CDR3 is TGTGCCAGCAGCTTCGGGACAGGGTTGGGAAACACCATATATTTT. As protein: CASSFGTGLGNTIYF. The whole variable domain, remainder taken from reference TRBV5-5 and TRBJ1-3, is DAGVTQSPTHLIKTRGQQVTLRCSPISGHKSVSWYQQVLGQGPQFIFQYYEKEERGRGNFPDRFSARQFPNYSSELNVNALLLGDSALYLCASSFGTGLGNTIYFGEGSWLTVV.

This clonotype occurred many times. A clone one base away is much larger, so this may be a read error. The V and J genes are TRBV7-8 and TRBJ1-1; TRBD1 might be the D (6 bases). The germline gives CDR1 SGHVS, CDR2 FQNEAQ. Trimming left V 4 bases short and J 4 bases short, with 13 bases between. The CDR3 length is 14 residues. The CDR3 DNA is TGTGCCAGCAGCTATTCTACAGGGACCACTGAAGCTTTCTTT. It is translated as CASSYSTGTTEAFF.

The V and J genes are TRBV4-2 and TRBJ1-1, with D unresolved. The germline V and J ends were trimmed by 7 bases and 3 bases, with 12 bases remaining between them. CDR1 and CDR2 (germline): LGHNA, YNFKEQ. The CDR3 length is 13 residues. CDR3 bases: TGTGCCAGCACCTCAGGTAGTGACACTGAAGCTTTCTTT. Its protein product is CASTSGSDTEAFF.

This clonotype has just a few counts. The V and J genes are TRBV4-1 and TRBJ1-6; no reliable D call. V was clipped by 0 bases and J by 0 bases, with 6 bases between them. Germline loops: CDR1 MGHRA, CDR2 YSYEKL. The CDR3 contains 16 residues. CDR3 loop: CASSQDGSSYNSPLHF. CDR3 bases: TGCGCCAGCAGCCAAGATGGCAGCTCCTATAATTCACCCCTCCACTTT.

Ten or more counts support this clonotype. The J gene is TRBJ2-5, the V gene TRBV7-2; D not certain. Per the germline V gene, CDR1 is SGHTA and CDR2 is FQGNSA. Trimming left V 0 bases short and J 1 base short, with 6 bases between. The CDR3 consists of 14 residues. The CDR3 nucleotides are TGTGCCAGCAGCTTAGCGGGGTTCCAAGAGACCCAGTACTTC. It is translated as CASSLAGFQETQYF.

The chain uses TRBV29-1 and TRBJ2-7, with no clear D. CDR1 and CDR2 (germline): SQVTM, ANQGSEA. V was trimmed by 4 bases and J by 5 bases, leaving 15 bases between them. CDR3 length: 13 amino acids. The CDR3 loop reads CSVASRARDEQYF. In nucleotides, the CDR3 is TGCAGCGTTGCAAGTCGTGCGAGAGACGAGCAGTACTTC.

In this sample, this clonotype turned up many times. The V call is TRBV6-1, the J call TRBJ1-2; tentatively, D is TRBD1 (6 bases). Trimming shortened V by 5 bases and J by 5 bases, and 15 bases separated the two germline ends. The CDR3 length is 14 residues. Per germline, CDR1 MNHNS and CDR2 SASEGT. The CDR3 DNA reads as TGTGCCAGCAGTAACGTACAGGGTCGGTATGGCTACACCTTC. Residues: CASSNVQGRYGYTF.

This sequence joins TRBV18 and TRBJ2-5; D not resolved. The CDR3 extends over 12 amino acids. V lost 6 bases and J 1 base, leaving 6 bases between the germline ends. Germline CDR1 KGHSH, CDR2 LQKENI. The CDR3 here is CASSVFQETQYF. The CDR3, as DNA: TGTGCCAGCTCTGTTTTCCAAGAGACCCAGTACTTC.

At least ten counts were recorded for this clonotype. This chain joins TRBV5-6 and TRBJ1-5; D is undetermined. Germline CDR1 reads SGHDT; CDR2 reads YYEEEE. The CDR3 is 14 amino acids. V dropped 4 bases and J dropped 2 bases, with 10 bases sitting between them. The CDR3 reads CASSAIGGNQPQHF. The DNA of the CDR3 is TGTGCCAGCAGCGCTATTGGGGGCAATCAGCCCCAGCATTTT.

This clonotype came up many times. The chain has TRBV18 and TRBJ2-5; no firm D call. The CDR3 has 13 residues. V was shortened by 0 bases and J by 5 bases, with 7 bases between the two germline ends. The V gene's germline CDR1 is KGHSH and CDR2 LQKENI. The CDR3: CASSPPVDETQYF. Here the CDR3 DNA reads TGTGCCAGCTCACCACCGGTTGATGAGACCCAGTACTTC.

V usage is TRBV4-1 and J usage is TRBJ2-5; D gene uncertain. Germline assignment: CDR1 MGHRA and CDR2 YSYEKL. The V end was cut by 1 base, the J end by 1 base, with 4 bases between. CDR3 length: 13 amino acids. CDR3 protein: CASSQVTQETQYF. CDR3 in DNA: TGCGCCAGCAGCCAAGTAACCCAAGAGACCCAGTACTTC.

This clonotype was recorded many times. The chain links TRBV7-9 to TRBJ1-1; no reliable D call. The CDR3 runs 12 residues. Per germline, CDR1 SEHNR and CDR2 FQNEAQ (reference sequence). V was trimmed by 6 bases and J by 8 bases, leaving 13 bases between them. The DNA of the CDR3 is TGTGCCAGCAGTCGACTTCCAGAAGAAGCTTTCTTT. As protein: CASSRLPEEAFF.

This chain uses TRBV20-1 with TRBJ2-5, with D possibly being TRBD1 or TRBD2 (5 bases each). CDR3 length equals 13 residues. The germline V and J ends were trimmed by 3 bases and 9 bases, with 17 bases remaining between them. Germline V CDR1 and CDR2: DFQATT, SNEGSKA (reference sequence). The CDR3 DNA sequence: TGCAGTGCTAGCCCCGGGGCCGTGGCGGCCCAGTACTTC. As protein: CSASPGAVAAQYF.

This clonotype has a count of ten or more. The chain has TRBV19 and TRBJ1-5, with 12 bases aligning to TRBD1. This CDR3 region has 16 residues. The V gene end was trimmed by 9 bases and the J gene end by 0 bases; junction bases not matched to a gene: 6. Per the germline V gene, CDR1 is LNHDA and CDR2 is SQIVND (reference sequence). CDR3 coding DNA: TGTGCCAGAGGGACAGGGGGCTTTTATAGCAATCAGCCCCAGCATTTT. Amino acid sequence: CARGTGGFYSNQPQHF.

This clonotype occurred many times. The chain couples TRBV11-2 to TRBJ1-2, with D unresolved. The germline gives CDR1 SGHAT, CDR2 FQNNGV. With 3 bases removed from V and 5 bases from J, the gap between germline ends came to 10 bases. This CDR3 comprises 13 residues. The CDR3 protein is CASSFREAYGYTF. DNA of the CDR3: TGTGCCAGCAGCTTCCGGGAGGCGTATGGCTACACCTTC.

The chain has TRBV6-1 and TRBJ1-5; D is uncertain. The CDR3 extends over 15 amino acids. The V end was cut by 1 base, the J end by 7 bases, with 14 bases between. Germline V gives CDR1 MNHNS, CDR2 SASEGT. The CDR3 is CASSEVAESWQPQHF. CDR3 nucleotides: TGTGCCAGCAGTGAAGTTGCGGAGTCATGGCAGCCCCAGCATTTT.